This record covers a single T cell receptor beta chain. This entry is derived from a study of blood T cell repertoires in COVID-19. Germline CDR1 is SNHLY and CDR2 is FYNNEI. The CDR3 has 13 residues. V gave up 7 bases and J gave up 6 bases, with 13 bases separating them. How the authors handled the data: Amplification with reference gene primers provided the estimates of nucleated cell counts. Libraries were prepared by immunoSEQ multiplex PCR; TCRdb keeps only in-frame clonotypes and omits some of them. Clone size and V and J calls were adopted from that table, with D and trimming inferred from the DNA. The repertoire holds hundreds of thousands of clones, about 88% seen once, with around 12% in the top ten.

The chain joins TRBV2 to TRBJ1-3; possible D gene TRBD1, 5 bases. The receptor's source is a woman in her 70s with COVID-19, enrolled during active disease. Sequenced input: peripheral blood. DNA for the CDR3: TGTGCCAGCATGGACACATTGGAAAACACCATATATTTT. Protein: CASMDTLENTIYF.